Below are 24 T cell receptor beta chains sequenced from a single sample in a study of CD8+ T cells in alopecia areata. After isolation, RNA underwent reverse transcription to generate cDNA as the sequencing template. Using immunoSEQ multiplex PCR, the repertoire was profiled, and TCRdb retains in-frame clones only, with some absent. This table holds some 130,000 clones, roughly 50% found once. The specimen was CD8+ T cells sorted from blood, collected at week 0. These receptors all stem from a human donor with alopecia areata.

The chain couples TRBV7-9 to TRBJ2-6, with D hard to call. The V end lost 4 bases, the J end lost 2 bases, and 0 bases lay between the germline ends. Germline CDR1 reads SEHNR; CDR2 reads FQNEAQ (reference sequence). CDR3 length: 12 residues. Written as DNA, the CDR3 is TGTGCCAGCAGCTCTGGGGCCAACGTCCTGACTTTC. The encoded protein is CASSSGANVLTF.

This chain joins TRBV6-6 and TRBJ2-4, with 7 nucleotides matching TRBD2. The CDR3 contains 14 residues. Germline V gene lookup returns CDR1 MNHNY and CDR2 SVGAGI (reference sequence). V gave up 2 bases and J gave up 7 bases; unmatched junction bases: 5. In nucleotides, the CDR3 is TGTGCCAGCAGTTACGGGGGGGAAGGGAACATTCAGTACTTC. It encodes CASSYGGEGNIQYF.

V usage is TRBV29-1 and J usage is TRBJ2-2; D gene ambiguous. CDR3 size: 12 residues. Germline CDR1 and CDR2: SQVTM and ANQGSEA. Trimming stripped 4 bases from V and 5 bases from J, with 8 bases between. The CDR3 reads CSVVRLTGELFF. CDR3 coding DNA: TGCAGCGTTGTACGATTGACCGGGGAGCTGTTTTTT.

This chain joins TRBV30 and TRBJ1-1; 8 positions agree with TRBD1. The CDR3 has 12 residues. CDR1 is GTSNPN, CDR2 SVGIG, per germline (reference sequence). V lost 5 bases, J lost 5 bases, and 4 bases stayed unmatched. The CDR3 spells CAWEQGETEAFF. CDR3 nucleotide sequence: TGTGCCTGGGAACAGGGGGAGACTGAAGCTTTCTTT.

This chain uses TRBV11-2 with TRBJ2-3; 9 positions agree with TRBD2. V lost 5 bases, J lost 5 bases, and 8 bases stayed unmatched. Per germline, CDR1 SGHAT and CDR2 FQNNGV. This CDR3 has 15 amino acids. The CDR3 loop is CASSLSGGLLDTQYF. The CDR3 DNA is TGTGCCAGCAGCCTTAGCGGGGGCCTCTTAGATACGCAGTATTTT.

The J gene is TRBJ2-1, the V gene TRBV2; perhaps TRBD1 as D (6 bases). Per germline, CDR1 SNHLY and CDR2 FYNNEI. This CDR3 is built from 16 residues. V lost 3 bases, J lost 0 bases, and 12 bases lay in between. The CDR3 region is CASSDIDRSSYNEQFF. The CDR3 nucleotides read TGTGCCAGCAGTGACATAGACAGGAGCTCCTACAATGAGCAGTTCTTC.

The chain carries TRBV29-1 and TRBJ2-3; D perhaps matches TRBD1 (6 bases). The CDR3 contains 12 residues. Trimming cost V 5 bases and J 2 bases, with 8 bases left between them. Per the germline V gene, CDR1 is SQVTM and CDR2 is ANQGSEA. In DNA, the CDR3 is TGCAGCGTTTGGGGGCTCACAGATACGCAGTATTTT. Its translation is CSVWGLTDTQYF.

The chain combines TRBV5-1 with TRBJ2-5, with 8 bases aligning to TRBD1. The V gene end was trimmed by 4 bases and the J gene end by 5 bases; junction bases not matched to a gene: 10. Germline values: CDR1 SGHRS, CDR2 YFSETQ. The CDR3 length is 15 residues. CDR3 in amino acids: CASSADRERKETQYF. CDR3 coding DNA: TGCGCCAGCAGCGCGGACAGGGAAAGGAAGGAGACCCAGTACTTC.

The chain carries TRBV6-5 and TRBJ2-5; TRBD2 is a possible D gene (5 bases). The CDR3 runs to 15 residues. Germline CDR1 and CDR2: MNHEY and SVGAGI. The ends were cut back, 7 bases at V and 5 bases at J, with 20 bases in the middle. The CDR3 bases are TGTGCCAGCAAGGACTCCAGCGCCTCTCCGGAGACCCAGTACTTC. Its protein product is CASKDSSASPETQYF.

This clone turned up a few times. The chain combines TRBV29-1 with TRBJ2-1, with 7 positions matching TRBD1. V shed 2 bases and J 2 bases; nucleotides not matched to a gene: 6. The CDR3 extends over 15 amino acids. Germline V gives CDR1 SQVTM, CDR2 ANQGSEA. CDR3 nucleotide sequence: TGCAGCGTTGAACGAGGGGGCTCCACCTACAATGAGCAGTTCTTC. This translates into CSVERGGSTYNEQFF.

The V and J genes are TRBV19 and TRBJ2-3; D remains ambiguous. The CDR3 is 12 residues long. Deletions cut 4 bases from V and 2 bases from J, with 4 bases between. Germline lookup yields CDR1 LNHDA and CDR2 SQIVND (reference sequence). The CDR3: CASSTNTDTQYF. The CDR3 coding sequence is TGTGCCAGTAGTACCAACACAGATACGCAGTATTTT. The full variable domain, its missing parts supplied by reference TRBV19 and TRBJ2-3, is DGGITQSPKYLFRKEGQNVTLSCEQNLNHDAMYWYRQDPGQGLRLIYYSQIVNDFQKGDIAEGYSVSREKKESFPLTVTSAQKNPTAFYLCASSTNTDTQYFGPGTRLTVL.

In this sample, this clone turned up a few times. This chain uses TRBV28 with TRBJ2-1; D may match TRBD1 or TRBD2 (5 bases each). The V gene lost 6 bases and the J gene lost 13 bases, with 10 bases spanning the gap. The CDR3 runs to 10 residues. Germline CDR1 MDHEN, CDR2 SYDVKM. CDR3 region: CASRGPEQFF. The CDR3 nucleotides read TGTGCCAGCAGGGGACCAGAACAGTTCTTC.

The V call is TRBV9, the J call TRBJ1-3; 7 bases map to TRBD1. This CDR3 has 17 amino acids. CDR1 is SGDLS, CDR2 YYNGEE, per germline. V shed 3 bases, J shed 1 base, and the junction held 10 bases outside the gene matches. CDR3 protein: CASSGGTGTESGNTIYF. The CDR3 DNA follows: TGTGCCAGCAGCGGAGGGACCGGGACAGAGTCTGGAAACACCATATATTTT.

The rearrangement links TRBV5-6 to TRBJ2-5; 7 bases line up with TRBD2. Germline CDR1 SGHDT, CDR2 YYEEEE. The CDR3 length is 15 residues. J was trimmed by 2 bases and V by 2 bases; bases with no gene match: 6. Here the CDR3 DNA reads TGTGCCAGCAGCTTTTGGTCGGGGGGACAAGAGACCCAGTACTTC. Translation gives CASSFWSGGQETQYF.

This clone appeared once. The chain employs TRBV6-6 and TRBJ2-7; tentative D call: TRBD1 (6 bases). There are 13 residues in the CDR3. Trimming pared 11 bases from V and 0 bases from J, leaving 14 bases between. The germline CDR1 and CDR2 sequences are MNHNY and SVGAGI (reference sequence). CDR3: CAGNRDISYEQYF. CDR3 bases: TGTGCCGGAAACCGGGACATCTCCTACGAGCAGTACTTC.

The chain links TRBV2 to TRBJ2-1, with TRBD2 matching over 8 bases. J gave up 6 bases and V 7 bases, and 8 bases lay outside the gene matches. The length of the CDR3 is 14 residues. Germline V gene sequence: CDR1 SNHLY, CDR2 FYNNEI. The CDR3 protein is CASTTGGMFNEQFF. The CDR3 DNA reads as TGTGCCAGCACTACGGGGGGGATGTTCAATGAGCAGTTCTTC. Together with reference TRBV2 and TRBJ2-1, the CDR3 gives the full variable domain: EPEVTQTPSHQVTQMGQEVILRCVPISNHLYFYWYRQILGQKVEFLVSFYNNEISEKSEIFDDQFSVERPDGSNFTLKIRSTKLEDSAMYFCASTTGGMFNEQFFGPGTRLTVL.

On this clone itself: The junction departs from the called germline gene at one end, perhaps through a read error. V and J are TRBV7-7 and TRBJ2-1; D gene ambiguous. The CDR3 is 13 residues long. CDR1 and CDR2 (germline): SSHAT, FNYEAQ (reference sequence). The CDR3 spells CASSLNLENEQFF. Written as DNA, the CDR3 is TGTGCTAGCAGCTTAAACTTGGAAAATGAGCAGTTCTTC.

The J gene is TRBJ1-1, the V gene TRBV30, with D uncertain. V was cut by 0 bases and J by 2 bases, with 19 bases left in between. The CDR3 runs 17 residues. Germline-derived CDR1 and CDR2 are GTSNPN and SVGIG (reference sequence). In DNA, the CDR3 is TGTGCCTGGAGTGTACACGGATTGGGAACCCCAAACACTGAAGCTTTCTTT. It is translated as CAWSVHGLGTPNTEAFF.

V and J are TRBV15 and TRBJ2-7; possible D gene TRBD2, 7 bases. V was clipped by 3 bases and J by 4 bases, with 13 bases between them. CDR1 and CDR2 from the germline V gene are LNHNV and YYDKDF (reference sequence). The CDR3 extends over 14 amino acids. In nucleotides, the CDR3 is TGTGCCACCAGCAGTCGAGGGGGAGGGTACGAGCAGTACTTC. Translating gives CATSSRGGGYEQYF.

V usage is TRBV4-3 and J usage is TRBJ1-2; 9 bases are a match to TRBD1. Trimming cost V 0 bases and J 4 bases; bases outside gene matches: 6. The CDR3 consists of 16 residues. Germline CDR1 and CDR2: LGHNA and YSLEER. The CDR3 protein is CASSQEGDRVAYGYTF. For the CDR3, the DNA is TGCGCCAGCAGCCAAGAAGGGGACAGGGTAGCCTATGGCTACACCTTC.

The rearrangement joins TRBV7-9 to TRBJ2-1; possible D gene TRBD1, 5 bases. The CDR3 is 10 residues long. The V gene's germline CDR1 is SEHNR and CDR2 FQNEAQ (reference sequence). The germline V and J ends were trimmed by 7 bases and 7 bases, with 5 bases remaining between them. CDR3: CASKGNEQFF. The CDR3 DNA reads TGTGCCAGCAAGGGGAATGAGCAGTTCTTC.

V usage is TRBV9 and J usage is TRBJ2-7, with TRBD2 matching 7 bases. J was trimmed by 5 bases and V by 3 bases; bases with no gene match: 8. The germline gives CDR1 SGDLS, CDR2 YYNGEE. This CDR3 is 14 amino acids long. In nucleotides, the CDR3 is TGTGCCAGCAGCGAGGGGAGCGGGGTCGACGAGCAGTACTTC. Translated: CASSEGSGVDEQYF.

The chain couples TRBV15 to TRBJ1-2; no clear D. Germline lookup yields CDR1 LNHNV and CDR2 YYDKDF (reference sequence). The V and J ends lost 0 bases and 6 bases respectively, with 8 bases between them. The CDR3 extends over 13 amino acids. The CDR3 nucleotides are TGTGCCACCAGCAGAGATGAGGCAAATGGCTACACCTTC. Translating gives CATSRDEANGYTF.

The V call is TRBV6-5, the J call TRBJ1-5; D not certain. The germline CDR1 and CDR2 sequences are MNHEY and SVGAGI. V lost 4 bases and J lost 0, with 7 bases in between. This CDR3 is built from 14 residues. CDR3 nucleotides: TGTGCCAGCAGTTCCGGCTATAGCAATCAGCCCCAGCATTTT. Translation gives CASSSGYSNQPQHF.